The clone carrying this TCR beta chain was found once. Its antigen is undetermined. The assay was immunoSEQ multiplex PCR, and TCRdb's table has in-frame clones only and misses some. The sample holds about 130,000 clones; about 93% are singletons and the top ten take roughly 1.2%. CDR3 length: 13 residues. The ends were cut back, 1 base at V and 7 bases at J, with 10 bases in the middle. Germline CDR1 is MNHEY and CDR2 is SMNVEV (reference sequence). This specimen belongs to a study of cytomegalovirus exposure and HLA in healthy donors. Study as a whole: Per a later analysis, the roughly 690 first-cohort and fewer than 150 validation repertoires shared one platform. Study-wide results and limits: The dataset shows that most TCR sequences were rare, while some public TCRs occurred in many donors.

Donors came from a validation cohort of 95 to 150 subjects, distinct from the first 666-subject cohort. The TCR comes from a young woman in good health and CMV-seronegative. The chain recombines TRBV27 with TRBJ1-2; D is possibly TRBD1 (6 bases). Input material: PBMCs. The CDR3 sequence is CASSLLGGFGYTF. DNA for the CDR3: TGTGCCAGCAGTTTATTAGGGGGTTTTGGCTACACCTTC.